This T cell receptor beta chain was observed in a study of T-cell reconstitution after alpha-beta-depleted transplantation in children. The length of the CDR3 is 16 residues. This clonotype occurred a few times. Unique molecular identifiers were incorporated during preparation of the TCRbeta library. TCRdb re-called the PCR reads through MiXCR, storing one row per CDR3 protein. The sample has some 520,000 distinct CDR3 sequences; around a third are singletons. The specimen was PBMCs from the stem cell graft donor, collected from the stem cell graft. The chain recombines TRBV12-2 with TRBJ2-3; whether TRBD2, the table's D call, matches the DNA was not checked. TRBV12-2 represents a pseudogene. The sequence was obtained from a human donor who donated a stem cell graft to a child with aplastic anemia. The CDR3 spells CASRSRGLAGTDTQYF. In nucleotides, the CDR3 is TGTGCAAGTCGCTCCCGGGGACTAGCGGGAACAGATACGCAGTATTTT.